This TCR beta chain originates from a study of shared clonotypes between healthy human individuals. The germline gives CDR1 SGHTA, CDR2 FQGTGA. With 6 bases clipped from V and 9 bases from J, the junction kept 11 bases outside the gene matches. This CDR3 contains 14 residues. Profiled with immunoSEQ multiplex PCR; TCRdb holds only in-frame clones, not every one. The table lists about 2.3 million clones, around 92% of them singletons, with approximately 0.41% in the top ten. This sequence was found in a man between 18 and 35 years old in good health. Some clones in this sample may be carry-over from other donors' samples. Material: naive CD4+ T cells from PBMCs. Subset noted: CD45RA+ positively selected. The rearrangement uses TRBV7-3 and TRBJ2-4, with 7 bases fitting TRBD1. The CDR3 DNA is TGTGCCAGCAGGTCCGGGACAGAGATGGGCATTCAGTACTTC. As protein: CASRSGTEMGIQYF.